These 29 T cell receptor beta chains originate from one sample sequenced in a study of cytomegalovirus exposure and HLA in healthy donors. The PCR contained 60 Vbeta and 13 Jbeta primers. Sequencing used immunoSEQ multiplex PCR; TCRdb keeps in-frame clones, though not all of them. Among about 170,000 clones, around 76% were seen once, and the ten largest hold around 1.9%. Material: PBMCs. The receptor set was obtained from a woman in her twenties or thirties in good health and CMV-seropositive.

The CDR3 nucleotides are TGTGCCAGCAGCGATATCGGACAGCCGCCGGGTGAAAAACTGTTTTTT. It translates to CASSDIGQPPGEKLFF. The chain is built from TRBV5-5 and TRBJ1-4; the D gene is possibly TRBD1 (6 bases). Trimming cost V 4 bases and J 7 bases, with 20 bases left between them. Germline CDR1 SGHKS, CDR2 YYEKEE (reference sequence). The CDR3 has 16 residues.

This rearrangement joins TRBV5-4 to TRBJ2-3; 7 bases match TRBD2. Germline assignment: CDR1 SGHNT and CDR2 YYREEE (reference sequence). There are 14 residues in the CDR3. The V and J ends lost 3 bases and 4 bases, in that order; junction bases with no gene match: 5. DNA of the CDR3: TGTGCCAGCAGCTGGGCGGGAGAGGCAGATACGCAGTATTTT. Translating gives CASSWAGEADTQYF.

The V gene is TRBV7-9, the J gene TRBJ2-3; TRBD2 matches 7 bases. This CDR3 is 16 amino acids long. Per the germline V gene, CDR1 is SEHNR and CDR2 is FQNEAQ (reference sequence). The ends lost 7 bases at V and 6 bases at J; junction bases unmatched: 16. CDR3 amino acids: CASIKAGGKRGDTQYF. The CDR3 DNA sequence: TGTGCCAGCATCAAAGCCGGGGGGAAAAGGGGTGATACGCAGTATTTT.

The rearrangement links TRBV30 to TRBJ1-1, with a possible D match to TRBD1 (6 bases). In germline, CDR1 is GTSNPN, CDR2 SVGIG (reference sequence). The ends were cut back, 3 bases at V and 6 bases at J, with 11 bases in the middle. This CDR3 is 12 amino acids long. CDR3 sequence: CAWRTQGAEAFF. CDR3 coding DNA: TGTGCCTGGAGGACACAGGGCGCTGAAGCTTTCTTT.

The J gene is TRBJ2-7, the V gene TRBV19; 9 positions agree with TRBD2. Trimming at V came to 5 bases and at J to 4 bases, leaving 9 bases not matched to a gene. Looked up from germline, CDR1 is LNHDA and CDR2 is SQIVND (reference sequence). The CDR3 extends over 15 amino acids. The DNA of the CDR3 is TGTGCCAGTAGTGGCGAGGCGGGAGGGGCATACGAGCAGTACTTC. Protein: CASSGEAGGAYEQYF. The full variable domain, its missing parts supplied by reference TRBV19 and TRBJ2-7, is DGGITQSPKYLFRKEGQNVTLSCEQNLNHDAMYWYRQDPGQGLRLIYYSQIVNDFQKGDIAEGYSVSREKKESFPLTVTSAQKNPTAFYLCASSGEAGGAYEQYFGPGTRLTVT.

This chain uses TRBV2 with TRBJ2-5; D may be TRBD2 (5 bases). V lost 8 bases and J lost 3, with 13 bases in between. The CDR3 has 13 residues. CDR1 is SNHLY and CDR2 is FYNNEI in the germline V gene. This chain's CDR3 is CASVVVREETQYF. Written as DNA, the CDR3 is TGTGCCAGCGTGGTGGTGCGGGAAGAGACCCAGTACTTC.

The table lists this clone with a few counts. The rearrangement uses TRBV30 and TRBJ1-1; tentative D call: TRBD1 (6 bases). The CDR3 has 14 residues. Trimming took off 4 bases at V and 5 bases at J, with 17 bases between the two ends. CDR1 is GTSNPN, CDR2 SVGIG, per germline (reference sequence). The CDR3 is CAWNAGTMPTEAFF. The CDR3 coding sequence is TGTGCCTGGAATGCCGGGACAATGCCAACTGAAGCTTTCTTT.

This sequence joins TRBV19 and TRBJ1-2; TRBD1 aligns across 7 bases. J was trimmed by 4 bases and V by 5 bases; bases with no gene match: 10. The CDR3 runs 15 residues. Germline-derived CDR1 and CDR2 are LNHDA and SQIVND (reference sequence). CDR3 sequence reads: CASSWDRSWGYGYTF. The DNA of the CDR3 is TGTGCCAGTAGTTGGGACAGAAGTTGGGGCTATGGCTACACCTTC.

This clone was found a few times. The chain recombines TRBV18 with TRBJ1-2; D unclear. V lost 0 bases and J 4 bases, leaving 9 bases between the germline ends. CDR3 size: 14 residues. The germline gives CDR1 KGHSH, CDR2 LQKENI. The CDR3 nucleotides read TGTGCCAGCTCACCACCGGCGGACTCCTATGGCTACACCTTC. As protein: CASSPPADSYGYTF.

The chain is built from TRBV5-4 and TRBJ2-1; D might be TRBD1 (8 bases). Germline V gene sequence: CDR1 SGHNT, CDR2 YYREEE (reference sequence). Trimming cost V 0 bases and J 7 bases, with 17 bases left between them. There are 16 residues in the CDR3. CDR3 amino acids: CASSLAGGQGANEQFF. In DNA, the CDR3 is TGTGCCAGCAGCTTGGCCGGGGGGCAGGGGGCTAATGAGCAGTTCTTC.

The chain employs TRBV15 and TRBJ1-1; D gene ambiguous. CDR1 and CDR2 from the germline V gene are LNHNV and YYDKDF (reference sequence). The CDR3 sequence is 13 residues long. The ends were cut back, 8 bases at V and 1 base at J, with 11 bases in the middle. For the CDR3, the DNA is TGTGCCACCCTCGAGCGGAGGAACACTGAAGCTTTCTTT. Translated: CATLERRNTEAFF. Complete variable domain (other parts from reference TRBV15 and TRBJ1-1): DAMVIQNPRYQVTQFGKPVTLSCSQTLNHNVMYWYQQKSSQAPKLLFHYYDKDFNNEADTPDNFQSRRPNTSFCFLDIRSPGLGDTAMYLCATLERRNTEAFFGQGTRLTVV.

The gene calls are TRBV18 and TRBJ1-1; D unclear. Germline CDR1 KGHSH, CDR2 LQKENI. With 6 bases removed from V and 1 base from J, the gap between germline ends came to 9 bases. The length of the CDR3 is 13 residues. The CDR3 DNA sequence: TGTGCCAGCTCCCTTGCCGGGAACACTGAAGCTTTCTTT. Translating gives CASSLAGNTEAFF.

This rearrangement joins TRBV4-3 to TRBJ2-2; D remains unclear. Germline-derived CDR1 and CDR2 are LGHNA and YSLEER. V was pared by 0 bases and J by 2 bases, with 7 bases between. CDR3 length equals 15 residues. Here the CDR3 DNA reads TGCGCCAGCAGCCAAGATTTCAGTAACACCGGGGAGCTGTTTTTT. Translation gives CASSQDFSNTGELFF.

The chain carries TRBV2 and TRBJ1-1, with D tentatively TRBD1 (5 bases). Germline V CDR1 and CDR2: SNHLY, FYNNEI. The CDR3 contains 13 residues. V lost 5 bases, J lost 1 base, and 8 bases lay in between. The CDR3: CASSLTANTEAFF. CDR3 DNA sequence: TGTGCCAGCAGTCTGACAGCGAACACTGAAGCTTTCTTT.

The V call is TRBV5-6, the J call TRBJ2-3; TRBD1 matches 8 bases. The CDR3 consists of 16 residues. Germline CDR1 is SGHDT and CDR2 is YYEEEE. V trimming: 5 bases; J trimming: 0 bases; junction bases outside the gene matches: 8. Here the CDR3 DNA reads TGTGCCAGCAGTAAAAACCAGGGGGCGAGCACAGATACGCAGTATTTT. Residues: CASSKNQGASTDTQYF. Full variable domain (remainder filled in from reference TRBV5-6 and TRBJ2-3): DAGVTQSPTHLIKTRGQQVTLRCSPKSGHDTVSWYQQALGQGPQFIFQYYEEEERQRGNFPDRFSGHQFPNYSSELNVNALLLGDSALYLCASSKNQGASTDTQYFGPGTRLTVL.

The chain is built from TRBV5-5 and TRBJ2-5; 10 bases are a match to TRBD1. Germline V CDR1 and CDR2: SGHKS, YYEKEE (reference sequence). After removal of 6 bases from V and 3 bases from J, the junction contained 14 bases not matched to a gene. The CDR3 extends over 17 amino acids. The CDR3 coding sequence is TGTGCCAGCACCTTACTTCCCCGGGACAGGGGTAAAGAGACCCAGTACTTC. This gives the protein CASTLLPRDRGKETQYF.

The chain carries TRBV30 and TRBJ1-2; D gene uncertain. The germline CDR1 and CDR2 sequences are GTSNPN and SVGIG (reference sequence). Trimming pared 0 bases from V and 3 bases from J, leaving 5 bases between. CDR3 length: 12 residues. In DNA form, the CDR3 reads TGTGCCTGGAGTGTCGGGTACTATGGCTACACCTTC. It yields the protein CAWSVGYYGYTF.

The chain combines TRBV19 with TRBJ2-2, with 7 bases that match TRBD2. Looked up from germline, CDR1 is LNHDA and CDR2 is SQIVND (reference sequence). The CDR3 is 15 amino acids. With V trimmed by 6 bases and J by 0 bases, 4 bases remained unmatched. The CDR3 nucleotides are TGTGCCAGTAGGCACCGGGGGGCGAACACCGGGGAGCTGTTTTTT. Its translation: CASRHRGANTGELFF. Combining the CDR3 with reference TRBV19 and TRBJ2-2 gives the whole variable domain DGGITQSPKYLFRKEGQNVTLSCEQNLNHDAMYWYRQDPGQGLRLIYYSQIVNDFQKGDIAEGYSVSREKKESFPLTVTSAQKNPTAFYLCASRHRGANTGELFFGEGSRLTVL.

The V call is TRBV5-6, the J call TRBJ1-6, with 8 bases aligning to TRBD1. Per germline, CDR1 SGHDT and CDR2 YYEEEE. The CDR3 length is 18 residues. The V gene end was trimmed by 1 base and the J gene end by 1 base; junction bases not matched to a gene: 7. CDR3 amino acids: CASSLRQGARSYNSPLHF. DNA of the CDR3: TGTGCCAGCAGCTTGCGGCAGGGGGCGAGGTCCTATAATTCACCCCTCCACTTT.

The chain links TRBV4-3 to TRBJ1-2, with D perhaps matching TRBD1 (6 bases). Germline values: CDR1 LGHNA, CDR2 YSLEER. There are 16 residues in the CDR3. V gave up 1 base and J gave up 4 bases, with 16 bases separating them. The chain's CDR3 is CASSQGLSGDGYGYTF. The CDR3 DNA is TGCGCCAGCAGCCAAGGTCTCTCAGGGGATGGCTATGGCTACACCTTC.

This clone was observed a handful of times. The gene calls are TRBV4-3 and TRBJ1-2; 7 bases are a match to TRBD1. V shed 0 bases, J shed 8 bases, and the junction held 9 bases outside the gene matches. Germline V lookup: CDR1 LGHNA, CDR2 YSLEER. The CDR3 extends over 15 amino acids. The CDR3 here is CASSQDFWSGGGYTF. The DNA for the CDR3 is TGCGCCAGCAGCCAAGATTTTTGGTCAGGGGGAGGCTACACCTTC.

The chain combines TRBV5-1 with TRBJ1-1, with 7 bases identical to TRBD1. V was pared by 2 bases and J by 6 bases, with 4 bases of the junction left unmatched. CDR3 length equals 13 residues. CDR1 and CDR2 from the germline V gene are SGHRS and YFSETQ. The CDR3, as DNA: TGCGCCAGCAGCTTCGATACAGGGGCTGAAGCTTTCTTT. Translating gives CASSFDTGAEAFF.

This clone appeared a few times. The gene calls are TRBV11-3 and TRBJ2-5; no clear D. Trimming took 1 base from V and 2 from J, leaving 5 bases between them. The CDR3 consists of 13 residues. Germline V gives CDR1 SGHNT, CDR2 YENEEA. CDR3 protein: CASSLGPQETQYF. The CDR3 DNA is TGTGCCAGCAGCTTAGGTCCGCAAGAGACCCAGTACTTC.

The rearrangement uses TRBV10-3 and TRBJ2-7, with 9 bases aligning to TRBD1. V was pared by 8 bases and J by 2 bases, with 10 bases of the junction left unmatched. Per germline, CDR1 ENHRY and CDR2 SYGVKD. The CDR3 contains 15 residues. The CDR3 region has the DNA TGTGCCATCTCGGTAGGTGACAGGGGGACCTACGAGCAGTACTTC. Protein product: CAISVGDRGTYEQYF.

This clone has just a few counts. This chain joins TRBV5-4 and TRBJ1-3; D is uncertain. Germline CDR1 reads SGHNT; CDR2 reads YYREEE (reference sequence). There are 16 residues in the CDR3. Trimming took 7 bases from V and 4 from J, leaving 21 bases between them. This CDR3 is CASSRRESLGGNTIYF. The CDR3, as DNA: TGTGCCAGCTCCCGAAGGGAGTCCCTAGGCGGAAACACCATATATTTT. The complete variable domain, with remaining parts taken from reference TRBV5-4 and TRBJ1-3, reads ETGVTQSPTHLIKTRGQQVTLRCSSQSGHNTVSWYQQALGQGPQFIFQYYREEENGRGNFPPRFSGLQFPNYSSELNVNALELDDSALYLCASSRRESLGGNTIYFGEGSWLTVV.

The chain has TRBV9 and TRBJ2-1; weak D call: TRBD2 (5 bases). Trimming pared 0 bases from V and 6 bases from J, leaving 13 bases between. The germline CDR1 and CDR2 sequences are SGDLS and YYNGEE. The CDR3 covers 15 residues. The DNA of the CDR3 is TGTGCCAGCAGCGTAGAGGGAACAGAGGGCAATGAGCAGTTCTTC. It yields the protein CASSVEGTEGNEQFF. Supplemented by reference TRBV9 and TRBJ2-1, the full variable domain reads DSGVTQTPKHLITATGQRVTLRCSPRSGDLSVYWYQQSLDQGLQFLIQYYNGEERAKGNILERFSAQQFPDLHSELNLSSLELGDSALYFCASSVEGTEGNEQFFGPGTRLTVL.

V usage is TRBV29-1 and J usage is TRBJ1-4, with no clear D. Germline-derived CDR1 and CDR2 are SQVTM and ANQGSEA. V lost 7 bases, J lost 5 bases, and 11 bases lay in between. The CDR3 is 12 residues long. CDR3 nucleotides: TGCAGCGCTCGACGAGGCAATGAAAAACTGTTTTTT. The encoded protein is CSARRGNEKLFF.

The V gene is TRBV19, the J gene TRBJ1-2; D not resolved. Germline V gene sequence: CDR1 LNHDA, CDR2 SQIVND (reference sequence). This CDR3 is 14 amino acids long. V was shortened by 5 bases and J by 2 bases, with 12 bases between the two germline ends. The chain's CDR3 is CASSRDDKNYGYTF. Here the CDR3 DNA reads TGTGCCAGTAGTCGAGATGACAAGAACTATGGCTACACCTTC.

The sample holds one count of this clone. V gene TRBV6-5 combines with J gene TRBJ2-3; D is perhaps TRBD1 (6 bases). Germline values: CDR1 MNHEY, CDR2 SVGAGI. Between the trimmed V and J ends, which lost 4 bases and 5 bases, there was a span of 19 bases. CDR3 length equals 16 residues. CDR3: CASSSGANPLRDTQYF. DNA for the CDR3: TGTGCCAGCAGTTCAGGGGCCAACCCCCTTAGAGATACGCAGTATTTT.